The 22 T cell receptor beta chains in this list originate from one sample, sequenced in a study of CD8+ T cells in alopecia areata. Sorting of pooled cutaneous lymph node cells used CD4, CD8alpha, NKG2D, NKG2ACE and other markers. RNA was isolated and reverse transcribed to cDNA, the sequencing template. Repertoires were generated with immunoSEQ multiplex PCR, while TCRdb's copy carries only in-frame clones and drops some. There are 200,000 to 300,000 clones in the sample, none observed a single time. Sequencing was done on a sample of CD4+ T cells sorted from a lymph node. The receptor source for this set is a C3H/HeJ mouse with alopecia areata. The strain bears MHC haplotype H2-k.

This clone was found a few times. Mouse germline and gene names are used. From the germline J gene comes the end of the CDR3, since the read stops 4 residues before it. The chain joins TRBV13-3 to TRBJ2-1; no clear D gene. Per the germline V gene, CDR1 is NNHDY and CDR2 is SYVADS. The CDR3 covers 13 residues. V was pared by 7 bases and J by 1 base, with 9 bases between. The CDR3 sequence is CASRNRNYAEQFF. The part of the CDR3 DNA that was read is TGTGCCAGCCGGAACAGAAACTATGCT.

This clone has a handful of counts. Germline and genes here are mouse. Read sequence stops 3 residues before the CDR3 end, and the germline J gene provides the missing end. The chain employs TRBV19 and TRBJ1-6; 7 bases fit TRBD1. TRBJ1-6 falls under the ORF class, with uncertain function. The CDR3 loop spans 16 amino acids. Trimming took 1 base from V and 5 from J; bases not matched to a gene: 6. Germline V gene sequence: CDR1 FNHDT, CDR2 SITEND (reference sequence). CDR3 residues: CASSIWTGNHNSPLYF. The part of the CDR3 DNA that was read is TGTGCCAGCAGTATATGGACAGGAAATCATAATTCGCCC.

A note on this clone: The gene symbols are mouse symbols. Read data end 4 residues before the CDR3 end; the end is taken from the germline J gene. The chain employs TRBV1 and TRBJ2-3; 8 bases are shared with TRBD1. With V trimmed by 3 bases and J by 0 bases, 2 bases remained unmatched. This CDR3 spans 15 amino acids. Germline V lookup: CDR1 NSQYPW, CDR2 LRSPGD (reference sequence). The CDR3 bases that were read are TGCACCTGCAGTGCGACAGGGGAAAGTGCAGAA. It yields the protein CTCSATGESAE. The complete CDR3 protein is CTCSATGESAETLYF.

This clone came up a few times. The genes are named according to mouse. The read falls 4 residues short of the CDR3 end, and the missing part is taken from the germline J gene. Other nucleotide sequences from this sample produce the same CDR3. The chain carries TRBV2 and TRBJ2-1, with D possibly being TRBD1 (5 bases). The CDR3 runs 14 residues. V lost 1 base to trimming and J lost 1 base, with 5 bases between them. Germline values: CDR1 LGHNA, CDR2 YSYQKL. The CDR3 is CASSQGQNYAEQFF. The covered CDR3 bases are TGTGCCAGCAGCCAAGGACAGAACTATGCT.

About this clone itself: Genes and germline come from the mouse. With the read ending 4 residues before the CDR3 end, the germline J gene is used to fill in that end. The V and J genes are TRBV1 and TRBJ1-2, with 7 nucleotides matching TRBD1. The CDR3 runs to 14 residues. V trimming: 2 bases; J trimming: 4 bases; junction bases outside the gene matches: 4. Germline V gene data show CDR1 as NSQYPW and CDR2 as LRSPGD (reference sequence). The CDR3 protein is CTCSAPGGISDYTF. The covered CDR3 bases are TGCACCTGCAGTGCACCAGGGGGAATCTCC.

This clone occurred a few times. These gene names are mouse names. The read falls 4 residues short of the CDR3 end, and the missing part is taken from the germline J gene. This chain connects TRBV13-1 to TRBJ2-1; 7 bases agree with TRBD2. V lost 0 bases to trimming and J lost 0 bases; unmatched junction nucleotides: 3. This CDR3 is built from 16 residues. Germline assignment: CDR1 NSHNY and CDR2 SYGAGN. The part of the CDR3 DNA that was read is TGTGCCAGCAGTGATGGGACTGGTTATAACTATGCT. It encodes CASSDGTGYNYA. The full-length CDR3 reads as CASSDGTGYNYAEQFF.

A note on this clone: Genes and germline are mouse. The read is 4 residues too short to cover the CDR3 end, so that end is filled in from the germline J gene. V and J are TRBV5 and TRBJ2-5; 12 positions agree with TRBD2. Germline-derived CDR1 and CDR2 are LGHNA and YNLKQL (reference sequence). This CDR3 spans 16 amino acids. CDR3 DNA, as far as it was read: TGTGCCAGCAGCCAAGAGACTGGGGGGGCGACGGAC. This translates into CASSQETGGATD. The CDR3, in full, reads CASSQETGGATDTQYF.

This clone was seen a few times. The gene symbols are mouse symbols. From the germline J gene comes the end of the CDR3, since the read stops 4 residues before it. The chain employs TRBV13-1 and TRBJ1-2, with 10 bases matching TRBD1. The J segment lost 2 bases and the V segment lost 2 bases, leaving 3 bases of the junction unmatched. The CDR3 contains 15 residues. Germline V gene lookup returns CDR1 NSHNY and CDR2 SYGAGN. CDR3 loop: CASSEWTGGNSDYTF. The CDR3 bases that were read are TGTGCCAGCAGTGAATGGACAGGGGGGAACTCC.

In its sample, this clone was seen a few times. This may arise from a read error, as a much more abundant clone is one base away. Gene names are the mouse ones. The read falls 4 residues short of the CDR3 end, and the missing part is taken from the germline J gene. Other nucleotide sequences from this sample produce the same CDR3. V gene TRBV13-3 combines with J gene TRBJ2-2, with a tentative D call TRBD1 (6 bases). CDR1 NNHDY and CDR2 SYVADS come from the germline V gene. V lost 2 bases to trimming and J lost 0 bases, with 8 bases between them. The CDR3 has 15 residues. The part of the CDR3 DNA that was read is TGTGCCAGCAGTGAAGGGACAACAAACACCGGG. Its protein is CASSEGTTNTG. The full CDR3 protein is CASSEGTTNTGQLYF.

Worth noting for this clone: Mouse germline and gene names are used. The read gets to within 4 residues of the CDR3 end, and the germline J gene fills in the rest. This sequence joins TRBV5 and TRBJ1-1, with TRBD1 identical over 11 bases. From germline, CDR1 is LGHNA and CDR2 YNLKQL (reference sequence). Germline trimming cut 5 bases from V and 4 bases from J; bases unmatched to any gene: 6. CDR3 length equals 15 residues. The CDR3 DNA, read in part, is TGTGCCAGCAGCACCCGGGACAGGGGGACCACA. Translating it yields CASSTRDRGTT. The complete CDR3 reads CASSTRDRGTTEVFF.

The table lists this clone with a few counts. Gene names and germline refer to mouse. The identical CDR3 is also encoded by other nucleotide sequences in the sample. CDR3 amino acids: CASSGQGGQNTLYF. CDR3 DNA, as far as it was read: TGTGCCAGCAGTGGCCAGGGAGGTCAAAAC. V and J are TRBV13-1 and TRBJ2-4; possible D gene TRBD1, 5 bases. The read halts 4 residues ahead of the CDR3 end, with the missing end drawn from the germline J gene. The CDR3 has 14 amino acids. The germline V gene encodes CDR1 NSHNY and CDR2 SYGAGN. V lost 3 bases and J 1 base, leaving 9 bases between the germline ends.

Concerning this clone itself: Gene labels here are mouse ones. The read falls 4 residues short of the CDR3 end, and the missing part is taken from the germline J gene. The chain has TRBV1 and TRBJ2-1; TRBD1 might be the D (5 bases). CDR1 and CDR2 (germline): NSQYPW, LRSPGD (reference sequence). V gave up 2 bases and J gave up 3 bases, with 11 bases separating them. The CDR3 spans 15 residues. The CDR3 here is CTCSAPDNIYAEQFF. The sequenced CDR3 bases are TGCACCTGCAGTGCACCGGACAACATCTATGCT.

A few counts support this clone. Gene and germline names: mouse. The read is 4 residues too short to cover the CDR3 end, so that end is filled in from the germline J gene. V is TRBV13-1 and J is TRBJ2-7; 11 bases map to TRBD2. The trim removed 5 bases at V and 0 bases at J, leaving 4 bases unmatched. Germline assignment: CDR1 NSHNY and CDR2 SYGAGN. The CDR3 covers 15 residues. CDR3 sequence reads: CASRSDWGGSYEQYF. The CDR3 DNA, read in part, is TGTGCCAGCAGATCCGACTGGGGGGGCTCCTAT.

This clone came up a few times. Genes and germline are mouse. The read terminates 4 residues ahead of where the CDR3 ends, so the germline J gene completes it. This rearrangement joins TRBV19 to TRBJ2-2, with TRBD1 identical over 7 bases. CDR3 length equals 13 residues. Germline CDR1 and CDR2: FNHDT and SITEND (reference sequence). The trim removed 7 bases at V and 4 bases at J, leaving 4 bases unmatched. Incomplete CDR3 DNA: TGTGCCAGCTGGACAGGCCCCACCGGG. This gives the protein CASWTGPTG. In full, the CDR3 reads CASWTGPTGQLYF. The variable domain in full, completed from reference TRBV19 and TRBJ2-2, reads GGIITQTPKFLIGQEGQKLTLKCQQNFNHDTMYWYRQDSGKGLRLIYYSITENDLQKGDLSEGYDASREKKSSFSLTVTSAQKNEMAVFLCASWTGPTGQLYFGEGSKLTVL.

This clone was counted only a few times. Gene labels here are mouse ones. Read data end 4 residues before the CDR3 end; the end is taken from the germline J gene. V and J are TRBV19 and TRBJ2-5; TRBD2 aligns across 8 bases. The CDR3 totals 15 residues. Germline lookup yields CDR1 FNHDT and CDR2 SITEND (reference sequence). V lost 5 bases to trimming and J lost 0 bases; unmatched junction nucleotides: 5. The sequenced part of the CDR3 DNA is TGTGCCAGCAGACGACTGGGGATTAACCAAGAC. This encodes CASRRLGINQD. The CDR3 in full is CASRRLGINQDTQYF. Complete variable domain (other parts from reference TRBV19 and TRBJ2-5): GGIITQTPKFLIGQEGQKLTLKCQQNFNHDTMYWYRQDSGKGLRLIYYSITENDLQKGDLSEGYDASREKKSSFSLTVTSAQKNEMAVFLCASRRLGINQDTQYFGPGTRLLVL.

This clone was observed a handful of times. The genes and germline here are from mouse. The CDR3 extends 4 residues past the end of the read, so its final part is completed from the germline J gene. The V call is TRBV5, the J call TRBJ2-7; D may be TRBD1 (6 bases). Per germline, CDR1 LGHNA and CDR2 YNLKQL (reference sequence). The CDR3 spans 14 residues. CDR3 residues: CASSQEVRGYEQYF. The covered CDR3 bases are TGTGCCAGCAGCCAAGAGGTCAGGGGATAT.

A note on this clone: The gene symbols are mouse symbols. The missing CDR3 end, 4 residues past where the read stops, is filled in from the germline J gene. The chain couples TRBV5 to TRBJ2-7, with TRBD2 identical over 10 bases. CDR3 size: 15 residues. The germline CDR1 and CDR2 sequences are LGHNA and YNLKQL (reference sequence). V lost 2 bases and J lost 3; bases outside the gene matches: 4. The CDR3 sequence: CASSQTGTGDYEQYF. The CDR3 DNA, read in part, is TGTGCCAGCAGCCAAACCGGGACTGGGGACTAT.

Notes on this clone: All gene names here are mouse names. The read gets to within 4 residues of the CDR3 end, and the germline J gene fills in the rest. This rearrangement joins TRBV13-1 to TRBJ2-7; TRBD2 is a possible D gene (5 bases). Germline values: CDR1 NSHNY, CDR2 SYGAGN. Between the trimmed V and J ends, which lost 5 bases and 0 bases, there was a span of 12 bases. The CDR3 runs to 14 residues. Partial CDR3 DNA: TGTGCCAGCAGCCCTCTGCTGGGCTCCTAT. This gives the protein CASSPLLGSY. The full CDR3 is CASSPLLGSYEQYF.

This clone occurred a few times. Gene names are the mouse ones. The read terminates 4 residues ahead of where the CDR3 ends, so the germline J gene completes it. The rearrangement joins TRBV13-1 to TRBJ2-2; 10 bases align to TRBD1. The CDR3 is 17 residues long. The germline V gene encodes CDR1 NSHNY and CDR2 SYGAGN. The trim removed 0 bases at V and 2 bases at J, leaving 4 bases unmatched. The CDR3 is CASSDAKGQGNTGQLYF. CDR3 bases read: TGTGCCAGCAGTGATGCAAAGGGACAGGGGAACACCGGG.

A remark on this clone: This clone may be a read error of a much larger clone one base away. Each gene name is a mouse one. The sequenced fragment ends 4 residues before the CDR3 boundary, so the rest is inferred from the germline J gene. The sample carries other DNA sequences with the same CDR3. The chain links TRBV5 to TRBJ1-1; TRBD1 agrees at 8 bases. With V trimmed by 2 bases and J by 1 base, 0 bases remained unmatched. CDR3 length: 14 amino acids. Germline-derived CDR1 and CDR2 are LGHNA and YNLKQL (reference sequence). The CDR3: CASSQQGANTEVFF. The covered CDR3 bases are TGTGCCAGCAGCCAACAGGGGGCGAACACA.

This clone was counted a few times. Mouse gene names and germline throughout. The CDR3 end is not reached by the read, which stops 4 residues before it; the germline J gene fills it in. J is TRBJ2-2 and V is TRBV13-3; D possibly corresponds to TRBD2 (6 bases). V was pared by 4 bases and J by 0 bases, with 10 bases between. The germline V gene encodes CDR1 NNHDY and CDR2 SYVADS. The CDR3 length is 15 residues. The CDR3 reads CASSKTGSNTGQLYF. CDR3 DNA, as far as it was read: TGTGCCAGCAGTAAAACTGGGTCAAACACCGGG.

Turning to this clone: Genes and germline come from the mouse. From the germline J gene comes the end of the CDR3, since the read stops 4 residues before it. The chain uses TRBV5 and TRBJ2-2; TRBD1 is a possible D gene (6 bases). The CDR3 length is 15 residues. Germline V CDR1 and CDR2: LGHNA, YNLKQL (reference sequence). Trimming cost V 4 bases and J 4 bases, with 13 bases left between them. The covered CDR3 bases are TGTGCCAGCAGCCTGGGACAAAAACCCACCGGG. The encoded protein is CASSLGQKPTG. The complete CDR3 sequence is CASSLGQKPTGQLYF.